These T cell receptor beta chains were read from a single sample in a study of blood T cells in healthy people across ages. MiXCR, applied by TCRdb to the 5' RACE reads, yields one record per CDR3 protein. The sample carries around 1,800,000 distinct CDR3 sequences, roughly two fifths recorded once. The sequenced material came from blood. These receptor sequences come from a human donor in good health. CDR3s include the opening cysteine and the closing phenylalanine or tryptophan. The D gene is left open where the match is weak. The size entry is marked missing in some rows and otherwise reads once, few, many or a size class.

TGTGCCAGCAGCGTTTCTCAGGGGGATAATTCACCCCTCCACTTT	CASSVSQGDNSPLHF	TRBV9	TRBJ1-6	-	TRBD1
TGTGCCAGCAGCCGCAACCCCAGGAGCTATGGCTACACCTTC	CASSRNPRSYGYTF	TRBV6-5	TRBJ1-2	-	-
TGTGCCACCAGCAGAGATTGGGGCAGGGAAATCAACGAGCAGTACTTC	CATSRDWGREINEQYF	TRBV15	TRBJ2-7	few	-
TGCGCCAGCAGCCCTGGCGTCTCGCAGTACAATGAGCAGTTCTTC	CASSPGVSQYNEQFF	TRBV5-1	TRBJ2-1	-	-
TGTGCCAGCAGTTTAGCGAGGACCCTGAACACCGGGGAGCTGTTTTTT	CASSLARTLNTGELFF	TRBV12-3/TRBV12-4	TRBJ2-2	once	-
TGTGCCGGCAGTTACCGGAGTAGGTCGACCCAGTACTTC	CAGSYRSRSTQYF	TRBV6-2/TRBV6-3	TRBJ2-5	-	-
TGTGCCAGCAGCTTTTTGACCCAGCCCCAGCATTTT	CASSFLTQPQHF	TRBV7-2	TRBJ1-5	-	-
TGTGCCAGCAGCCCCCATGAGGGGCGCTACGAGCAGTACTTC	CASSPHEGRYEQYF	TRBV5-5	TRBJ2-7	few	-
TGTGCCAGCAGCTCGGTGGAGGTTCCCCATGGCTACACCTTC	CASSSVEVPHGYTF	TRBV7-7	TRBJ1-2	-	-
TGTGCCAACAGTTACTCAAAAGGGCAACTCTCCTACGAGCAGTACTTC	CANSYSKGQLSYEQYF	TRBV6-5	TRBJ2-7	-	-
TGTGCCAGCAGCCAAGACGCTAGAGGGGGGCATCCTGAGCAGTTCTTC	CASSQDARGGHPEQFF	TRBV3-1	TRBJ2-1	-	-
TGCAGTGCTGACGGAAGCGGGGGGGCCGGCAATGAGCAGTTCTTC	CSADGSGGAGNEQFF	TRBV20-1	TRBJ2-1	few	TRBD2
TGTGCCAGCAGCAACCCACTAGCGGTATCCTACAATGAGCAGTTCTTC	CASSNPLAVSYNEQFF	TRBV9	TRBJ2-1	-	TRBD2
TGTGCCACAAGGACAGGGCTCGAGCAGTACTTC	CATRTGLEQYF	TRBV10-3	TRBJ2-7	few	TRBD1
TGTGCCAGCATCCCTTCTTTAGGAGGAGCAGCTTTCTTT	CASIPSLGGAAFF	TRBV13	TRBJ1-1	once	-
TGTGCCAGCAGGCTGACAGGAGAAGAGACCCAGTACTTC	CASRLTGEETQYF	TRBV7-2	TRBJ2-5	many	-
TGCAGTGCAGGGGACAAGTATCGCTACGAGCAGTACTTC	CSAGDKYRYEQYF	TRBV20-1	TRBJ2-7	-	-